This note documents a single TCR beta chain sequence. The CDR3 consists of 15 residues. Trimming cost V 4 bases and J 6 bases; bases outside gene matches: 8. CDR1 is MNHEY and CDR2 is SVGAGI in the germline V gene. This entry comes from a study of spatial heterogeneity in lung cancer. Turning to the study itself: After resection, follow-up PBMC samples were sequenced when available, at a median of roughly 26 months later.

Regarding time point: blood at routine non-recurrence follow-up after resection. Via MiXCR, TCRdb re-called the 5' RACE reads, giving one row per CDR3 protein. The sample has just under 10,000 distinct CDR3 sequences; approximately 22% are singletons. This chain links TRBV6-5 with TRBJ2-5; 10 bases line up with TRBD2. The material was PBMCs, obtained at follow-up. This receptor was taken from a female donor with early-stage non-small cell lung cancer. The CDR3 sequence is CASSSSGSHEKTQYF. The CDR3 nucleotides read TGTGCCAGCAGTTCTAGCGGGAGTCATGAGAAGACCCAGTACTTC.